These 20 T cell receptor beta chains were all obtained from the same sample, sequenced in a study of blood T cell repertoires in COVID-19. This table comes from immunoSEQ multiplex PCR, and its TCRdb copy is limited to in-frame clones, with some not included. Here the sample spans around 150,000 clones, 60% to 80% being singletons. Sequencing was carried out using peripheral blood. The receptors derive from a man aged 50-60 years with active or convalescent COVID-19.

The chain has TRBV28 and TRBJ2-3, with D perhaps matching TRBD2 (5 bases). Deletions cut 4 bases from V and 5 bases from J, with 22 bases between. Germline CDR1 is MDHEN and CDR2 is SYDVKM. The CDR3 length is 17 residues. The chain's CDR3 is CASSSPAGPLALDTQYF. In DNA form, the CDR3 reads TGTGCCAGCAGTTCCCCGGCCGGGCCCCTAGCCTTAGATACGCAGTATTTT. Full variable domain (missing parts from reference TRBV28 and TRBJ2-3): DVKVTQSSRYLVKRTGEKVFLECVQDMDHENMFWYRQDPGLGLRLIYFSYDVKMKEKGDIPEGYSVSREKKERFSLILESASTNQTSMYLCASSSPAGPLALDTQYFGPGTRLTVL.

The genes are TRBV27 and TRBJ2-7; a weak D match, TRBD2 (6 bases). CDR3 length equals 14 residues. V shed 1 base and J shed 2 bases, with 9 bases lying between them. CDR1 and CDR2 (germline): MNHEY, SMNVEV (reference sequence). The CDR3 region has the DNA TGTGCCAGCAGTTTATGGGGCGGGACCTACGAGCAGTACTTC. Amino acid sequence: CASSLWGGTYEQYF.

V gene TRBV28 combines with J gene TRBJ2-6, with D possibly matching TRBD1 (6 bases). The germline V gene encodes CDR1 MDHEN and CDR2 SYDVKM. Trimming pared 6 bases from V and 0 bases from J, leaving 9 bases between. The CDR3 is made up of 15 amino acids. CDR3 region: CASRDSSSGANVLTF. The DNA of the CDR3 is TGTGCCAGCAGGGACAGCAGCTCTGGGGCCAACGTCCTGACTTTC.

The chain couples TRBV7-2 to TRBJ1-2; possible D gene TRBD1, 5 bases. Looked up from germline, CDR1 is SGHTA and CDR2 is FQGNSA. Trimming left V 1 base short and J 1 base short, with 13 bases between. The CDR3 contains 16 residues. CDR3 nucleotide sequence: TGTGCCAGCAGCTTAGTCCAGGGCGTCGTTAACTATGGCTACACCTTC. Translated, it gives CASSLVQGVVNYGYTF.

For the CDR3, the DNA is TGCGCCAGCAGTGAGTCGGCGGGCTCACCCCTCCACTTT. This gives the protein CASSESAGSPLHF. The chain couples TRBV10-1 to TRBJ1-6; no firm D call. Trimming removed 0 bases at V and 10 bases at J, with 7 bases between. Germline loops: CDR1 WNHNN, CDR2 SYGVQD (reference sequence). The CDR3 totals 13 residues.

The CDR3 DNA is TGTGCCAGCAGCCAAGGGGACAGGGAACAGCCCCAGCATTTT. Protein: CASSQGDREQPQHF. The chain links TRBV3-1 (or the pseudogene TRBV3-2) to TRBJ1-5, with 9 positions matching TRBD1. In germline, CDR1 is LGHDT, CDR2 YNNKEL (reference sequence). The CDR3 length is 14 residues. Trimming removed 1 base from V and 7 bases from J; junction bases left unmatched: 2.

The rearrangement joins TRBV19 to TRBJ2-6, with a possible D match to TRBD2 (6 bases). CDR1 and CDR2 (germline): LNHDA, SQIVND (reference sequence). This CDR3 is 18 amino acids long. Trimming stripped 0 bases from V and 6 bases from J, with 18 bases between. The CDR3 sequence is CASSIDRGGPPSANVLTF. CDR3 coding DNA: TGTGCCAGTAGTATAGACCGGGGAGGTCCCCCCTCGGCCAACGTCCTGACTTTC. Drawing the rest from reference TRBV19 and TRBJ2-6, the complete variable domain is DGGITQSPKYLFRKEGQNVTLSCEQNLNHDAMYWYRQDPGQGLRLIYYSQIVNDFQKGDIAEGYSVSREKKESFPLTVTSAQKNPTAFYLCASSIDRGGPPSANVLTFGAGSRLTVL.

V gene TRBV10-3 combines with J gene TRBJ1-1; D is ambiguous. This CDR3 has 13 residues. Deletions cut 6 bases from V and 3 bases from J, with 11 bases between. Germline CDR1 ENHRY, CDR2 SYGVKD. The CDR3 nucleotides read TGTGCCATCAGAGCCTCTACGTACACTGAAGCTTTCTTT. Residues: CAIRASTYTEAFF.

The chain is built from TRBV28 and TRBJ2-5; D is perhaps TRBD1 (6 bases). Germline assignment: CDR1 MDHEN and CDR2 SYDVKM. This CDR3 comprises 13 residues. V was cut by 5 bases and J by 7 bases, with 14 bases left in between. CDR3 coding DNA: TGTGCCAGCAGTGTCGACAGGCTTGCGACCCAGTACTTC. It yields the protein CASSVDRLATQYF. Supplemented by reference TRBV28 and TRBJ2-5, the full variable domain reads DVKVTQSSRYLVKRTGEKVFLECVQDMDHENMFWYRQDPGLGLRLIYFSYDVKMKEKGDIPEGYSVSREKKERFSLILESASTNQTSMYLCASSVDRLATQYFGPGTRLLVL.

The rearrangement joins TRBV10-3 to TRBJ1-6; 7 bases are a match to TRBD1. Germline CDR1 and CDR2: ENHRY and SYGVKD. Losses at the gene ends were 7 bases for V and 5 bases for J; bases not matched to a gene: 11. The CDR3 totals 16 residues. The CDR3 reads CAIIPGQRRNNSPLHF. The CDR3 DNA is TGTGCCATCATCCCGGGACAGAGAAGGAATAATTCACCCCTCCACTTT.

This chain joins TRBV28 and TRBJ2-2; D unresolved. Germline CDR1 and CDR2: MDHEN and SYDVKM. V lost 4 bases, J lost 6 bases, and 9 bases lay in between. The CDR3 consists of 13 residues. The CDR3 protein is CASSSFVPGELFF. The CDR3, as DNA: TGTGCCAGCAGTTCCTTTGTTCCCGGGGAGCTGTTTTTT. The whole variable domain, filled in from reference TRBV28 and TRBJ2-2, reads DVKVTQSSRYLVKRTGEKVFLECVQDMDHENMFWYRQDPGLGLRLIYFSYDVKMKEKGDIPEGYSVSREKKERFSLILESASTNQTSMYLCASSSFVPGELFFGEGSRLTVL.

The rearrangement links TRBV5-1 to TRBJ1-5; 11 bases match TRBD1. The CDR3 extends over 16 amino acids. The V segment lost 4 bases and the J segment 5 bases; nucleotides outside the gene matches: 8. The germline V gene encodes CDR1 SGHRS and CDR2 YFSETQ. The CDR3 bases are TGCGCCAGCAGCGCCGGGGACAGGGGGTTTGATCAGCCCCAGCATTTT. Its protein is CASSAGDRGFDQPQHF.

The chain uses TRBV7-6 and TRBJ1-3; D is perhaps TRBD1 (6 bases). In germline, CDR1 is SGHVS, CDR2 FNYEAQ. Trimming removed 1 base from V and 6 bases from J, with 19 bases in between. The length of the CDR3 is 17 residues. The CDR3 sequence: CASSLVGPQGLENTIYF. CDR3 nucleotides: TGTGCCAGCAGCTTAGTTGGGCCCCAGGGGCTGGAAAACACCATATATTTT.

V usage is TRBV28 and J usage is TRBJ1-6; 11 bases map to TRBD1. Germline CDR1 reads MDHEN; CDR2 reads SYDVKM. The ends lost 5 bases at V and 10 bases at J; junction bases unmatched: 7. This CDR3 has 15 amino acids. The CDR3 coding sequence is TGTGCCAGCAGTACAAGGACAGGGGGCTGGTCACCCCTCCACTTT. It is translated as CASSTRTGGWSPLHF.

V usage is TRBV4-1 and J usage is TRBJ1-4, with TRBD1 as a possible D gene (5 bases). The CDR3 loop spans 12 amino acids. V gave up 4 bases and J gave up 14 bases, with 14 bases separating them. The germline V gene has CDR1 MGHRA and CDR2 YSYEKL. CDR3: CASSLNGGRLFF. The CDR3 DNA reads as TGCGCCAGCAGCCTCAACGGGGGTAGGCTGTTTTTT.

The J gene is TRBJ1-2, the V gene TRBV5-4; D may be TRBD1 (6 bases). Trimming removed 3 bases from V and 0 bases from J, with 12 bases in between. The germline CDR1 and CDR2 sequences are SGHNT and YYREEE (reference sequence). The CDR3 is 15 amino acids. The CDR3 region is CASSWAGAANYGYTF. CDR3 coding DNA: TGTGCCAGCAGCTGGGCAGGGGCGGCTAACTATGGCTACACCTTC.

The V and J genes are TRBV29-1 and TRBJ1-4; TRBD1 matches 10 bases. This CDR3 is built from 12 residues. CDR1 SQVTM and CDR2 ANQGSEA come from the germline V gene. Trimming at V came to 6 bases and at J to 8 bases, leaving 3 bases not matched to a gene. The CDR3 bases are TGCAGCGTAGGGGACAGGGGAGAAAAACTGTTTTTT. This sequence encodes CSVGDRGEKLFF.

The DNA of the CDR3 is TGTGCCAGCAGCTTACGGGGGGCGGAACAGCCCCAGCATTTT. It encodes CASSLRGAEQPQHF. This chain joins TRBV7-8 and TRBJ1-5; D may be TRBD1 (6 bases). Trimming cost V 2 bases and J 7 bases, with 12 bases left between them. There are 14 residues in the CDR3. Germline V lookup: CDR1 SGHVS, CDR2 FQNEAQ.

This clone was detected a few times. This rearrangement joins TRBV29-1 to TRBJ1-2; a possible D gene is TRBD1 (6 bases). The CDR3 contains 14 residues. Trimming took 1 base from V and 0 from J, leaving 9 bases between them. Germline V gene data show CDR1 as SQVTM and CDR2 as ANQGSEA. The CDR3 loop reads CSVEARTANYGYTF. CDR3 bases: TGCAGCGTTGAAGCCAGGACAGCTAACTATGGCTACACCTTC.

CDR3 bases: TGTGCCAGCAGATGGGTCGGGTCTGAAGCTTTCTTT. It codes for CASRWVGSEAFF. This rearrangement joins TRBV2 to TRBJ1-1, with D hard to call. Germline-derived CDR1 and CDR2 are SNHLY and FYNNEI. The germline V and J ends were trimmed by 6 bases and 6 bases, with 11 bases remaining between them. There are 12 residues in the CDR3.